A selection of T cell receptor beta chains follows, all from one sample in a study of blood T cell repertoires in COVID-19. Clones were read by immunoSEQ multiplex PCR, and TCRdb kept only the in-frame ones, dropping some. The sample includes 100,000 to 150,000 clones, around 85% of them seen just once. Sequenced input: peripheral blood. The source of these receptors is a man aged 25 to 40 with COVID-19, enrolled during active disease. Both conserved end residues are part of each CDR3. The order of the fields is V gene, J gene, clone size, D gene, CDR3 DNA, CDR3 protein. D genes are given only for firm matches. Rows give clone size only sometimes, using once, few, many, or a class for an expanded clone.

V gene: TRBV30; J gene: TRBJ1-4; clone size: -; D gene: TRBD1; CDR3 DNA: TGTGCCTGGAGTGAGGCCAGGGGGGTGGAAAAACTGTTTTTT; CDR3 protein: CAWSEARGVEKLFF
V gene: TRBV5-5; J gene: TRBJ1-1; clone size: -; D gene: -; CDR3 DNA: TGTGCCAGCAGCCTCCGACACCCTGCCCCAATGAACACTGAAGCTTTCTTT; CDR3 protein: CASSLRHPAPMNTEAFF
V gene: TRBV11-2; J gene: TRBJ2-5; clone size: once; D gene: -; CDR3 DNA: TGTGCCAGCAGCTTTTATCGGGGGGCAAGGGAGACCCAGTACTTC; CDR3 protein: CASSFYRGARETQYF
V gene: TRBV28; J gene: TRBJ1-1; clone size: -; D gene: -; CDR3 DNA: TGTGCCAGCGCCACTTGGGTAGACAGACCAAACACTGAAGCTTTCTTT; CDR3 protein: CASATWVDRPNTEAFF
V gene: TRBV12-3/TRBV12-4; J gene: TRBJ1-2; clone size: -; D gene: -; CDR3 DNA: TGTGCCAGCAGTTCCGGCGGATTAGATGGCTACACCTTC; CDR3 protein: CASSSGGLDGYTF
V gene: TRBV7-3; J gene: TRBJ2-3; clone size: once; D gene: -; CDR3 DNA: TGTGCCAGCAGCTTAGGGGGCCCTAGCACAGATACGCAGTATTTT; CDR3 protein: CASSLGGPSTDTQYF
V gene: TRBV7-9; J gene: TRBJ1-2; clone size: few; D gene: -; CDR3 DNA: TGTGCCAGCAGCTTAGCCAGTTGGAACTATGGCTACACCTTC; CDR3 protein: CASSLASWNYGYTF
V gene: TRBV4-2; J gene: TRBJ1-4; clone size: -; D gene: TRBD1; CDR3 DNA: TGTGCCAGCAGCGGGACAGCGGCGAGAAACGAAAAACTGTTTTTT; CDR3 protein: CASSGTAARNEKLFF
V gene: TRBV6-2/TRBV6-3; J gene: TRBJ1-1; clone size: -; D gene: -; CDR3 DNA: TGTGCCAGCAGTTACCAGGCGAAGGTTGAAGCTTTCTTT; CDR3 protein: CASSYQAKVEAFF
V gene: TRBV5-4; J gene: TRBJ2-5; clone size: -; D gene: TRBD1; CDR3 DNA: TGTGCCAGCAGCTTGGGTGAGAGGGGGCCGACGGTCTTGGAGACCCAGTACTTC; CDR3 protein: CASSLGERGPTVLETQYF
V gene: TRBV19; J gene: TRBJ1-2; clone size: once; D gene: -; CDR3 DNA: TGTGCCAGTACGTCCGGACAAGGAGGGACTAACTATGGCTACACCTTC; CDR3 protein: CASTSGQGGTNYGYTF
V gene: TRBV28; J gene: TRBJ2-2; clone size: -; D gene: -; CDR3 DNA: TGTGCCAGCAGTTTCCCCAAGCCCCTTCTTAACACCGGGGAGCTGTTTTTT; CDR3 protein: CASSFPKPLLNTGELFF
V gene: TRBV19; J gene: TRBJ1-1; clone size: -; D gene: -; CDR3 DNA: TGTGCCAGTAGTATTATCGACAGACTGAACACTGAAGCTTTCTTT; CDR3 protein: CASSIIDRLNTEAFF
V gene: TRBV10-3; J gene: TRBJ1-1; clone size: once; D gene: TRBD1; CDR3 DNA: TGTGCCATCAGGGACAGGACGGAGAACACTGAAGCTTTCTTT; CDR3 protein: CAIRDRTENTEAFF
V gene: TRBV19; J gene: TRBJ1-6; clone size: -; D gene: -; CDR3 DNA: TGTGCCAGCAATACCGGGACAACTTATTCACCCCTCCACTTT; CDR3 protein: CASNTGTTYSPLHF
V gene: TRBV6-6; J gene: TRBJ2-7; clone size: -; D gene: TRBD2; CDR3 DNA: TGTGCCAGCAGTTACGGCGGGAGGCTTAGCGAGCAGTACTTC; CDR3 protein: CASSYGGRLSEQYF
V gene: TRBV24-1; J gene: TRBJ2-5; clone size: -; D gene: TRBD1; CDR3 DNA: TGTGCCACCAGTGACCCCCGGACAGGCCAAGTGGAGACCCAGTACTTC; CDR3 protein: CATSDPRTGQVETQYF
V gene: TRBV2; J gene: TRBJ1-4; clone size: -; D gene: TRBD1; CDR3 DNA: TGTGCCAGCAGCCAAGACAGGGGAATTGAAAAACTGTTTTTT; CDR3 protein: CASSQDRGIEKLFF
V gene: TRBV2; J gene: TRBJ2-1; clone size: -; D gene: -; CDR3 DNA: TGTGCCAGCAGTGGCGAGGCAAATGAGCAGTTCTTC; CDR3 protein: CASSGEANEQFF
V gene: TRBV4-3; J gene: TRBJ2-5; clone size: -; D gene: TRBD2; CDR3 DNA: TGCGCCAGCAGCCAAGTAGCGGGGGGGGACCAAGAGACCCAGTACTTC; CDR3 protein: CASSQVAGGDQETQYF
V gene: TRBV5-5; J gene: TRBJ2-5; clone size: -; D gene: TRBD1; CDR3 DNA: TGTGCCAGCAGCCTGAGGACAGGGAGGCTCCAAGAGACCCAGTACTTC; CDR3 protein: CASSLRTGRLQETQYF
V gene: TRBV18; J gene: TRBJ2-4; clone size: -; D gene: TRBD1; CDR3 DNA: TGTGCCAGCTCACCACCCTTAGGACAGGGCCGAGTTGTTGAAAACATTCAGTACTTC; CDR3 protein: CASSPPLGQGRVVENIQYF
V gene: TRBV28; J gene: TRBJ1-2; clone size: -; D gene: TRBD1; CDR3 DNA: TGTGCCAGCAGTTTATTCCTCGTCCAGGGGGACGATGGCTACACCTTC; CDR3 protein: CASSLFLVQGDDGYTF
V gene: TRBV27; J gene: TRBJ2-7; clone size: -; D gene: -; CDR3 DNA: TGTGCCAGCAGTTCGCCCCGGACAGCCCTCGTCTACGAGCAGTACTTC; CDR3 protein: CASSSPRTALVYEQYF
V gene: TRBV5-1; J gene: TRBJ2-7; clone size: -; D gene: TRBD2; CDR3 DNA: TGCGCCAGCAGCTTGCGGGAGGGCTACGAGCAGTACTTC; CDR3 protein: CASSLREGYEQYF
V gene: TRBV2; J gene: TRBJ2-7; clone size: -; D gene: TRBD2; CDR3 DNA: TGTGCCAGCAGTCCCGGGACTAGCGGGAAGAGCTCCTACGAGCAGTACTTC; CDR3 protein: CASSPGTSGKSSYEQYF
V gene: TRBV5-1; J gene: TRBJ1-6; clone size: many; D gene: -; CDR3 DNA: TGCGCCAGCAGCTTGGACGGAGATAATTCACCCCTCCACTTT; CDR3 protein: CASSLDGDNSPLHF
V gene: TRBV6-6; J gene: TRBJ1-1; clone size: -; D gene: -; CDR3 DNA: TGTGCCAGCAGCCCCCGGCAGGGTGGCACTGAAGCTTTCTTT; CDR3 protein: CASSPRQGGTEAFF
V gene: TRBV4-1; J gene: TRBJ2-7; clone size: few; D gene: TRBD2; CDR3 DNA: TGCGCCAGCAGCCCAGGACTAGCGGAGGGATACGAGCAGTACTTC; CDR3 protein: CASSPGLAEGYEQYF
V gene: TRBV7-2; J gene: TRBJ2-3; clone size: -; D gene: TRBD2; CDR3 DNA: TGTGCCAGCAGCCCTAGACTAGCGGGGGGCAAGGAGCAGTATTTT; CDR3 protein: CASSPRLAGGKEQYF
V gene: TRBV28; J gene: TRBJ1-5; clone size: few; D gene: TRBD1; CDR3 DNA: TGTGCCAGCAGTTTATCCCCCCAGGGGGCGATTGTCAATCAGCCCCAGCATTTT; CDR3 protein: CASSLSPQGAIVNQPQHF
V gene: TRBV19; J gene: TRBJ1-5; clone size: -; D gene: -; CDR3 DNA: TGTGCCAGTAGTATACAGGGGATGGATAGCAATCAGCCCCAGCATTTT; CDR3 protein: CASSIQGMDSNQPQHF
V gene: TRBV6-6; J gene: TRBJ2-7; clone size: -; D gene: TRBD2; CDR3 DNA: TGTGCCAGGGACCGGGAGGGACGAATCTACGAGCAGTACTTC; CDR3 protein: CARDREGRIYEQYF
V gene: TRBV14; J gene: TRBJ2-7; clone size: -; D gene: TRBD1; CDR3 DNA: TGTGCCAGCAGCCAAGAAGGATGGACAGGGGTCAGTCACGAGCAGTACTTC; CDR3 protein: CASSQEGWTGVSHEQYF
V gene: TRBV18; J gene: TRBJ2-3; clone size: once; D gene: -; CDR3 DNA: TGTGCCAGCTCACGCGGGCCTAGCACAGATACGCAGTATTTT; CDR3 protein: CASSRGPSTDTQYF
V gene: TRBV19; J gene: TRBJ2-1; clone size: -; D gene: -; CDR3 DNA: TGTGCCAGTAGTACGGTGTCCTACAATGAGCAGTTCTTC; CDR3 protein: CASSTVSYNEQFF
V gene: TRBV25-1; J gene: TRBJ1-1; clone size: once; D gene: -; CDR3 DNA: TGTGCCAGCAGTGTTGGAGGTGAAGCTTTCTTT; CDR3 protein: CASSVGGEAFF
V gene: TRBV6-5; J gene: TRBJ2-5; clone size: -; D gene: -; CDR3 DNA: TGTGCCAGCAGCGAGGGTAGATACCAGTACTTC; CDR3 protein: CASSEGRYQYF
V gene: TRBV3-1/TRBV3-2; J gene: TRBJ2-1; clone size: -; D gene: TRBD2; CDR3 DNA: TGTGCCAGCAGCCCTAGCGGGTCCTACAATGAGCAGTTCTTC; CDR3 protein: CASSPSGSYNEQFF
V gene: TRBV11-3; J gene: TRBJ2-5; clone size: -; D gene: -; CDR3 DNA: TGTGCCAGCAGCTTAGTAATGGACAACCTAAAGGGGTTGTACTTC; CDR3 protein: CASSLVMDNLKGLYF
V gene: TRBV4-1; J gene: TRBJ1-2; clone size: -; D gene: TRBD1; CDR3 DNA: TGCGCCAGCAGCCTGACAGGGGGGGTTAACTATGGCTACACCTTC; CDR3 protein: CASSLTGGVNYGYTF
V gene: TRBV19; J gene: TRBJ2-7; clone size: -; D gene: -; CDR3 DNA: TGTGCCAGTAGCCCCAGGGAAACCTACGAGCAGTACTTC; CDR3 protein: CASSPRETYEQYF
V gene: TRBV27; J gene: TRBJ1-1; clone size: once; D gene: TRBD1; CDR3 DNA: TGTGCCAGCAGTGCGGGAACAGGGGGCACTGAAGCTTTCTTT; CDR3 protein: CASSAGTGGTEAFF
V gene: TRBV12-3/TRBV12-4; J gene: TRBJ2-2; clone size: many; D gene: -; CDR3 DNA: TGTGCCAGCAGTTTCTGGGCCACCGGGGAGCTGTTTTTT; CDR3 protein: CASSFWATGELFF
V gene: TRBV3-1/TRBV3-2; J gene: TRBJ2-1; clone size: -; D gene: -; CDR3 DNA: TGTGCCAGCAGGGGTCCGACGGGAAATGAGCAGTTCTTC; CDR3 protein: CASRGPTGNEQFF
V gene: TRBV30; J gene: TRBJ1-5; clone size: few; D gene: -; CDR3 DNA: TGTGCCTGGGCAGGGGTGGGACGGAACAATCAGCCCCAGCATTTT; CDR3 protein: CAWAGVGRNNQPQHF
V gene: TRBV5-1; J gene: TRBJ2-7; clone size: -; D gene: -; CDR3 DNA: TGCGCCAGCAGCTCAGGGGTACGAGGTACGGACGAGCAGTACTTC; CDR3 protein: CASSSGVRGTDEQYF
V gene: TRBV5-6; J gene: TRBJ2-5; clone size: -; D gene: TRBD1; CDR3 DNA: TGTGCCAGCAGCTTGGGAGGGACAGGGAGGGAGACCCAGTACTTC; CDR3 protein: CASSLGGTGRETQYF
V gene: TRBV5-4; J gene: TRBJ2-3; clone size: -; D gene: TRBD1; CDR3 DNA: TGTGCCAGCAGCTTGGCGGTAGCAGGGGGGCAGTATTTT; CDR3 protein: CASSLAVAGGQYF
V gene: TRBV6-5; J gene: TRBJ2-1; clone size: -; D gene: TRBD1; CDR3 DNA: TGTGCCAGCAGAACAGGGGAAGCGGACAATGAGCAGTTCTTC; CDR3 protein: CASRTGEADNEQFF
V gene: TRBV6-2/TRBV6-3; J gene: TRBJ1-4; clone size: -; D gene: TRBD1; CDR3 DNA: TGTGCCAGCAGCCAAACTACCGGGACAGGGAATGAAAAACTGTTTTTT; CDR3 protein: CASSQTTGTGNEKLFF